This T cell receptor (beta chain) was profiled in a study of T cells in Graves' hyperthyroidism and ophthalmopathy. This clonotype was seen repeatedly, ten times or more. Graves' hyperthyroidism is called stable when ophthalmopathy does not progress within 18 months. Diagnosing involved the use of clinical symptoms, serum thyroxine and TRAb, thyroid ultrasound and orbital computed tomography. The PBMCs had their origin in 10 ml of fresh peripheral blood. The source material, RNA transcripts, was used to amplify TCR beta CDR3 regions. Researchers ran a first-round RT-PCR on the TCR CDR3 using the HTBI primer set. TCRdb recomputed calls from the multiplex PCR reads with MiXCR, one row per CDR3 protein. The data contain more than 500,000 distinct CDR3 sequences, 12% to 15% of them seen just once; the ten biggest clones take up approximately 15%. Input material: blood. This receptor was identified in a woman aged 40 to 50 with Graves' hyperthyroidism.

The DNA for the CDR3 is TGTGCCAGCAGGTACAGGGGTGGCCCCTATAATTCACCCCTCCACTTT. Its protein product is CASRYRGGPYNSPLHF. The rearrangement joins TRBV28 to TRBJ1-6; 7 bases line up with TRBD1. The CDR3 length is 16 residues. Germline V gene lookup returns CDR1 MDHEN and CDR2 SYDVKM. V was pared by 6 bases and J by 2 bases, with 7 bases of the junction left unmatched.